One sample yielded the 2 T cell receptor beta chains listed below, sequenced in a study of CXCR3-negative and CXCR3-positive naive CD8 T cells. Study findings and constraints: For CXCR3-positive naive cells, TRB CDR3s were more hydrophobic than those of CXCR3-negative naive cells.

UMI labels and 5' RACE were used to prepare the TRB cDNA libraries. TCRdb re-called the 5' RACE reads; one entry per CDR3 protein, DNA not given. Here the sample table reports some 120,000 distinct CDR3 sequences. Antigens for these TCRs are unknown. The material sequenced was naive CXCR3+ CD8+ T cells from blood. Subset here: CD45RO-CCR7+CD27+CD95- naive CD8+ T cells expressing CXCR3 (TNR3+). The receptors derive from a human donor in good health. Some clones in this sample may be carry-over from other donors' samples.

The genes are TRBV5-1 and TRBJ2-1; the D call from TCRdb, TRBD2, cannot be confirmed without DNA. The CDR3 has 16 residues. Per germline, CDR1 SGHRS and CDR2 YFSETQ. CDR3 residues: CASSLEGGGAYNEQFF.

The chain is built from TRBV20-1 and TRBJ2-5; TCRdb selects TRBD2, and the lack of DNA leaves this call unchecked. Germline V gene sequence: CDR1 DFQATT, CDR2 SNEGSKA (reference sequence). This CDR3 region has 19 residues. The CDR3 sequence: CSARAGELAGVPPPETQYF.